This T cell receptor beta chain emerged from a study of cytomegalovirus exposure and HLA in healthy donors. The CDR3 extends over 20 amino acids. With 1 base clipped from V and 0 bases from J, the junction kept 15 bases outside the gene matches. Germline V gene data show CDR1 as SGHRS and CDR2 as YFSETQ. The PCR employed 60 Vbeta primers together with 13 Jbeta primers. Sequencing was performed with immunoSEQ multiplex PCR; in TCRdb, only in-frame clones are kept and a portion is missing. Here the sample spans 210,000 or so clones, about three quarters being singletons. This chain connects TRBV5-1 to TRBJ2-7; TRBD1 agrees at 11 bases. The sequencing sample was made of PBMCs. This receptor was taken from a man aged 35-49 years in good health and CMV-seronegative. CDR3 protein: CASSLRWTGGISYSSYEQYF. The CDR3 nucleotides are TGCGCCAGCAGCTTGCGATGGACAGGGGGCATATCTTACTCCTCCTACGAGCAGTACTTC. The complete variable domain, with remaining parts taken from reference TRBV5-1 and TRBJ2-7, reads KAGVTQTPRYLIKTRGQQVTLSCSPISGHRSVSWYQQTPGQGLQFLFEYFSETQRNKGNFPGRFSGRQFSNSRSEMNVSTLELGDSALYLCASSLRWTGGISYSSYEQYFGPGTRLTVT.